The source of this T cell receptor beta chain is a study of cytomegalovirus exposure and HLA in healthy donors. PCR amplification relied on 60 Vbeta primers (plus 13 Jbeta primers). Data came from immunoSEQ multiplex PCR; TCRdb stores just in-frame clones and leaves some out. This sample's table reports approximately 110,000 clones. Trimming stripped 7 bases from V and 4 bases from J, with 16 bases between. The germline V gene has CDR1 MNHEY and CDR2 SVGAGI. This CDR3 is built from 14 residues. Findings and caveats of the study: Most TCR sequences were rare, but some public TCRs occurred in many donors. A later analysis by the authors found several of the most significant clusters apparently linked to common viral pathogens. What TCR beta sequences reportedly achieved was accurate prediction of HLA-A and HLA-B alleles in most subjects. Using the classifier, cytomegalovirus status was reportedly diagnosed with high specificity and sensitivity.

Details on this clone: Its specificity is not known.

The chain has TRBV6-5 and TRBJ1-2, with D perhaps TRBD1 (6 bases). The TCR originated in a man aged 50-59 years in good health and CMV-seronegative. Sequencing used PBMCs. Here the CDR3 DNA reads TGTGCCAGCAATCCGACAGGAGCTGCCTATGGCTACACCTTC. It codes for CASNPTGAAYGYTF.